This is a list of T cell receptor beta chains from one sample in a study of cytotoxic CD8 clonotypes in ibrutinib-treated CLL. Measured with immunoSEQ multiplex PCR; TCRdb has only the in-frame clones, and not every one. The sample has 150,000 to 200,000 clones; nearly 90% are singletons. The material sequenced was PBMCs, taken at disease progression, from a patient treated with ibrutinib. Every receptor here comes from a human donor with chronic lymphocytic leukemia. Each CDR3 is given with its conserved first and last residue. The D gene is left open where the match is weak. The size field is filled for only some rows; it gives once, few, many or a size class.

.	TRBJ2-7	TRBV2	.	14	TGTGCCAGCAAGCTAGCGCGAGAAACCTACGAGCAGTACTTC	CASKLARETYEQYF
TRBD1	TRBJ2-1	TRBV13	.	15	TGTGCCAGCAGCTCGGGGGACAGGTTACGCAATGAGCAGTTCTTC	CASSSGDRLRNEQFF
.	TRBJ2-7	TRBV5-4	.	15	TGTGCCAGCAGCCCTGAGTATGGGCCCTCCTACGAGCAGTACTTC	CASSPEYGPSYEQYF
TRBD1	TRBJ1-1	TRBV5-5	.	15	TGTGCCAGCAGCTTGGGGGACAGGGTTCACACTGAAGCTTTCTTT	CASSLGDRVHTEAFF
.	TRBJ2-7	TRBV5-1	.	15	TGCGCCAGCAGCTTGGGTTACCGAAACTCCTACGAGCAGTACTTC	CASSLGYRNSYEQYF
TRBD1	TRBJ1-4	TRBV7-9	.	15	TGTGCCAGCAGCGACTCGGGACAGGCTAATGAAAAACTGTTTTTT	CASSDSGQANEKLFF
.	TRBJ2-3	TRBV27	.	12	TGTGCCAGGTTAGACAGGACAGATACGCAGTATTTT	CARLDRTDTQYF
.	TRBJ2-7	TRBV9	.	17	TGTGCCAGCAGCGTAGGGGGGCAATCGAGCGGCATCTACGAGCAGTACTTC	CASSVGGQSSGIYEQYF
TRBD1	TRBJ1-2	TRBV5-1	.	15	TGCGCCAGCACCTCTCAGGGGGCGACGGACTATGGCTACACCTTC	CASTSQGATDYGYTF
TRBD2	TRBJ2-7	TRBV13	.	15	TGTGCCAGCAGATACCTAGCGGGAGGTCTTCACGAGCAGTACTTC	CASRYLAGGLHEQYF
TRBD1	TRBJ1-5	TRBV18	.	16	TGTGCCAGCTCAATGAGGGACAGTCCTCGGGAAGTGGCCCAGCATTTT	CASSMRDSPREVAQHF
TRBD1	TRBJ1-5	TRBV10-3	.	16	TGTGCCATCAGTGACAGAACCGGGACAGGGTATCAGCCCCAGCATTTT	CAISDRTGTGYQPQHF
.	TRBJ2-1	TRBV25-1	.	14	TGTGCCGCCGGTCCCTTGGGCCCCGTCCATGAGCAGTTCTTC	CAAGPLGPVHEQFF
TRBD2	TRBJ2-1	TRBV7-2	.	15	TGTGCCACCCAGCGGACTAGCGGGAGTTTCTATGAGCAGTTCTTC	CATQRTSGSFYEQFF
TRBD1	TRBJ2-2	TRBV5-1	.	15	TGCGCCAGCAGCTTGAACAGGGGGGACACCGGGGAGCTGTTTTTT	CASSLNRGDTGELFF
.	TRBJ1-4	TRBV6-1	.	17	TGTGCCAGCAGTGGTTGGTCGGGGGGGTCGGTGGAGGAAAAACTGTTTTTT	CASSGWSGGSVEEKLFF
.	TRBJ2-7	TRBV21-1	.	15	TGTGCCAGCAGCAAAGCAGGACTAGCGGGAGACGAGCAGTACTTC	CASSKAGLAGDEQYF
.	TRBJ2-7	TRBV5-1	.	15	TGCGCCAGCAGCTTGATGGTCAGAGATAACTACGAGCAGTACTTC	CASSLMVRDNYEQYF
.	TRBJ2-1	TRBV5-1	few	14	TGCGCCAGCAGCTTGGAGCCGGGGCGGAATGAGCAGTTCTTC	CASSLEPGRNEQFF
.	TRBJ2-2	TRBV7-6	.	17	TGTGCCAGCAGCTCCGCTTATCCGGGCCCTACGCGCGGGGAGCTGTTTTTT	CASSSAYPGPTRGELFF
TRBD1	TRBJ2-7	TRBV19	.	16	TGTGCCACCGCTCTTCTGCCGGGACAGGGGTTCCACGAGCAGTACTTC	CATALLPGQGFHEQYF
TRBD1	TRBJ2-7	TRBV19	.	14	TGTGCCAGTAGTCCCCGACAGGGATCCTACGAGCAGTACTTC	CASSPRQGSYEQYF
.	TRBJ1-2	TRBV10-3	.	16	TGTGCCATCAGTGAGTCGAAACAGCATACTAACTATGGCTACACCTTC	CAISESKQHTNYGYTF
.	TRBJ2-5	TRBV5-5	.	15	TGTGCCAGCAGCTTGGCGGGGGGCCCCCAAGAGACCCAGTACTTC	CASSLAGGPQETQYF
TRBD2	TRBJ2-7	TRBV29-1	.	16	TGCAGCGTGGGGAAGCCCGGGACTAGCGGCTTTTACGAGCAGTACTTC	CSVGKPGTSGFYEQYF
.	TRBJ1-3	TRBV10-3	.	13	TGTGCCATCAGTGACCCGACCGGAAACACCATATATTTT	CAISDPTGNTIYF
.	TRBJ2-7	TRBV4-2	.	15	TGTGCCAGCAGCGGGGATGGGGAATTCAGGTACGAGCAGTACTTC	CASSGDGEFRYEQYF
TRBD1	TRBJ1-3	TRBV7-3	.	15	TGTGCCAGCAGCTTATCAGGGGGTGCTGGAAACACCATATATTTT	CASSLSGGAGNTIYF
.	TRBJ2-6	TRBV9	.	16	TGTGCCAGCAGCCCTGGCACATTCTCTGGGGCCAACGTCCTGACTTTC	CASSPGTFSGANVLTF
.	TRBJ1-3	TRBV11-3	.	16	TGTGCCAGCAGCTTAGAAGGGGTAGAAACTGGAAACACCATATATTTT	CASSLEGVETGNTIYF
.	TRBJ2-1	TRBV10-1	.	13	TGCGCCAGCAGTGAATGCCTCTACAATGAGCAGTTCTTC	CASSECLYNEQFF
.	TRBJ1-5	TRBV15	.	15	TGTGCCACCAGCAGAGCGGGACATTTAAATCAGCCCCAGCATTTT	CATSRAGHLNQPQHF
TRBD2	TRBJ2-2	TRBV28	few	16	TGTGCCAGCAGTTCCGTAGCGGGAGTTTTTACCGGGGAGCTGTTTTTT	CASSSVAGVFTGELFF
.	TRBJ1-5	TRBV23-1	.	15	TGCGCCAGCGTTTTGCAGGGTACCCGCAATCAGCCCCAGCATTTT	CASVLQGTRNQPQHF
.	TRBJ2-1	TRBV7-2	.	15	TGTGCCAGCAGCCCCGACTGGAGCTCCTACAATGAGCAGTTCTTC	CASSPDWSSYNEQFF
TRBD2	TRBJ2-3	TRBV28	.	20	TGTGCCAGCAGTTTGACACCGCAGGGATGGCTAGCGGGAAGCACAGATACGCAGTATTTT	CASSLTPQGWLAGSTDTQYF
.	TRBJ1-5	TRBV30	.	15	TGTGCCTGGAGTGTACGGAGGGTGCTCAATCGGCCCCAGCATTTT	CAWSVRRVLNRPQHF
TRBD2	TRBJ2-2	TRBV2	.	14	TGTGCCGGCACTAGCGGGAGCGATACCGGGGAGCTGTTTTTT	CAGTSGSDTGELFF
.	TRBJ2-6	TRBV28	.	15	TGTGCCAGCAAAACAGGGTCCCCTGGGGCCAACGTCCTGACTTTC	CASKTGSPGANVLTF
.	TRBJ1-3	TRBV11-3	.	14	TGTGCCAGCAGCTTAGATCCTACTGGAAACACCATATATTTT	CASSLDPTGNTIYF
TRBD2	TRBJ2-1	TRBV7-2	.	14	TGTGCCAGCAGAGAAACTAGCGTCTACAATGAGCAGTTCTTC	CASRETSVYNEQFF
.	TRBJ2-1	TRBV25-1	.	14	TGTGCCAGCAGTGATGCGAAAAGGGCTGCTGAGCAGTTCTTC	CASSDAKRAAEQFF
.	TRBJ1-4	TRBV10-3	.	14	TGTGCCATCAGTGAGTCGTCGGGTAACGAAAAACTGTTTTTT	CAISESSGNEKLFF
.	TRBJ1-1	TRBV2	.	15	TGTGCCAGCAGTGAAAGGGAGCTCTTGAACACTGAAGCTTTCTTT	CASSERELLNTEAFF
.	TRBJ1-4	TRBV10-3	.	13	TGTGCCATCACACATACTCCCAATGAAAAACTGTTTTTT	CAITHTPNEKLFF
.	TRBJ1-1	TRBV28	once	13	TGTGCCAGCAGACCTAAAGGGAACACTGAAGCTTTCTTT	CASRPKGNTEAFF
.	TRBJ2-3	TRBV19	.	15	TGTGCCAGTAGTATGCGGTGGGGTGGCACAGATACGCAGTATTTT	CASSMRWGGTDTQYF
TRBD2	TRBJ2-1	TRBV4-1	.	17	TGCGCCAGCAGCCAAGCGATGGGACTAAGCGACGTGATGGAGCAGTTCTTC	CASSQAMGLSDVMEQFF
TRBD2	TRBJ2-3	TRBV4-1	.	18	TGCGCCAGCAGCCATTTGAGTGAGGGACTAGCTGGGACAGATACGCAGTATTTT	CASSHLSEGLAGTDTQYF
TRBD2	TRBJ2-5	TRBV5-1	.	17	TGCGCCAGCAGCTTGGGCAGTCTAGCGGGATCTGGGGAGACCCAGTACTTC	CASSLGSLAGSGETQYF
.	TRBJ2-1	TRBV27	once	15	.	CASIPALGTGNEQFF
TRBD2	TRBJ2-3	TRBV27	.	21	TGTGCCAGCAGTTTACTCACGCCGCTAGCGGTCAAACGGCGGAGCACAGATACGCAGTATTTT	CASSLLTPLAVKRRSTDTQYF
TRBD1	TRBJ2-7	TRBV27	.	13	TGTGCCAGCAGTTTGGGACAGACCTACGAGCAGTACTTC	CASSLGQTYEQYF
TRBD1	TRBJ1-2	TRBV6-5	few	14	TGTGCCAGCAGTTACTCGACAGGGGACTATGGCTACACCTTC	CASSYSTGDYGYTF
.	TRBJ1-1	TRBV27	.	14	TGTGCCAGCTACGAAAAATTTAACTCCCCTGAAGCTTTCTTT	CASYEKFNSPEAFF